This T cell receptor (beta chain) was obtained from a study of blood T cell repertoires in COVID-19. Across the whole study: There were acute and convalescent COVID-19 samples, and they came from the United States, Italy and Spain.

Followed longitudinally, the Seattle patients had been enrolled during active infection. A remark on this clone: One end of the junction fails to match germline, which may point to a read error.

Measured with immunoSEQ multiplex PCR; TCRdb has only the in-frame clones, and not every one. The sample carries fewer than 200,000 clones, 70% to 90% recorded once. The CDR3 runs to 13 residues. From germline, CDR1 is ENHRY and CDR2 SYGVKD. The rearrangement joins TRBV10-3 to TRBJ2-5, with a weak D call TRBD1 (6 bases). The sequence was collected from a woman in her 50s with COVID-19, enrolled during active disease. The sample consisted of peripheral blood. The CDR3 DNA reads as TGTGCCATCATAAAGCAGGGGCTGGAGACCCAATACTTC. This gives the protein CAIIKQGLETQYF.